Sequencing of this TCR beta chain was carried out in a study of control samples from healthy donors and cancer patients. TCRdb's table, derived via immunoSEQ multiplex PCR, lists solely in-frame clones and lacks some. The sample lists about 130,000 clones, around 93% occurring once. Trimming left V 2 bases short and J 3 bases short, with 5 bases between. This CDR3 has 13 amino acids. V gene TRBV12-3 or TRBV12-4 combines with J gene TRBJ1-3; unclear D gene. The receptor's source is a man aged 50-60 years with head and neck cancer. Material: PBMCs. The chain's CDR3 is CASSLWSGNTIYF. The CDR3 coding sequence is TGTGCCAGCAGTTTATGGAGTGGAAACACCATATATTTT.